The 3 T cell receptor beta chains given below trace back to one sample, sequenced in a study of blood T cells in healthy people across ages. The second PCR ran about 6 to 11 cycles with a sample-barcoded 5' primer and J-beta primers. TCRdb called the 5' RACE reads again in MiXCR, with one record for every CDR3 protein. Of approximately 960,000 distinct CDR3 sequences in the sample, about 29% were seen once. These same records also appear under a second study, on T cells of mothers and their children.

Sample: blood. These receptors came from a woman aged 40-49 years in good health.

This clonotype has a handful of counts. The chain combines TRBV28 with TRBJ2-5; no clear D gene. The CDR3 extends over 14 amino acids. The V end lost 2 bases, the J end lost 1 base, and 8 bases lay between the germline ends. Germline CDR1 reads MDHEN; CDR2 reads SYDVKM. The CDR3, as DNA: TGTGCCAGCAGTTTAAACCCGGTCCAAGAGACCCAGTACTTC. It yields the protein CASSLNPVQETQYF.

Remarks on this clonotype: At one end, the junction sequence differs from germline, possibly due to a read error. The CDR3: CSSSLATVQETQYF. CDR3 sequence (DNA): TGTTCCAGCAGCTTAGCTACGGTGCAAGAGACCCAGTACTTC. The chain combines TRBV7-9 with TRBJ2-5; D is unclear. There are 14 residues in the CDR3. CDR1 and CDR2 from the germline V gene are SEHNR and FQNEAQ (reference sequence).

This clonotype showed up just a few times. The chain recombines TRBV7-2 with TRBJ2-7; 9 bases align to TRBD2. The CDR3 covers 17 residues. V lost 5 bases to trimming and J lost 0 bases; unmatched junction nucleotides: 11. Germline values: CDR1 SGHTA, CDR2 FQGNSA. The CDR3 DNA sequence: TGTGCCAGCAGCGCGCGCGTGGGCGGGGGGGCCTCCTACGAGCAGTACTTC. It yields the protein CASSARVGGGASYEQYF.